Reported below is one T cell receptor beta chain. This entry belongs to a study of T cell clonotyping in hematopoietic cell transplantation. On the study more broadly: Recipient samples before transplant were obtained post-cytoreduction.

Some clones are missing from TCRdb's copy, which holds only in-frame ones; the method was immunoSEQ multiplex PCR. In the table there are 25,000 to 30,000 clones, 90% to 95% of which are singletons. Indicated time point: recipient sample about 28 days before transplant, after cytoreduction. Recipients were bled about 28 days pretransplant and at posttransplant days 30, 100, 180. The CDR3 covers 17 residues. V shed 6 bases and J shed 0 bases, with 18 bases lying between them. Germline V lookup: CDR1 MGHRA, CDR2 YSYEKL. This specimen was peripheral blood mononuclear cells, taken before stem cell transplant. This chain links TRBV4-1 with TRBJ2-1; D gene ambiguous. This receptor was identified in a man over 45 with acute myeloid leukemia. Some clones in this sample may be carry-over from other donors' samples. CDR3 sequence reads: CASSPGLLLSSYNEQFF. The DNA of the CDR3 is TGCGCCAGCAGTCCGGGTCTCCTTCTGAGCTCCTACAATGAGCAGTTCTTC.